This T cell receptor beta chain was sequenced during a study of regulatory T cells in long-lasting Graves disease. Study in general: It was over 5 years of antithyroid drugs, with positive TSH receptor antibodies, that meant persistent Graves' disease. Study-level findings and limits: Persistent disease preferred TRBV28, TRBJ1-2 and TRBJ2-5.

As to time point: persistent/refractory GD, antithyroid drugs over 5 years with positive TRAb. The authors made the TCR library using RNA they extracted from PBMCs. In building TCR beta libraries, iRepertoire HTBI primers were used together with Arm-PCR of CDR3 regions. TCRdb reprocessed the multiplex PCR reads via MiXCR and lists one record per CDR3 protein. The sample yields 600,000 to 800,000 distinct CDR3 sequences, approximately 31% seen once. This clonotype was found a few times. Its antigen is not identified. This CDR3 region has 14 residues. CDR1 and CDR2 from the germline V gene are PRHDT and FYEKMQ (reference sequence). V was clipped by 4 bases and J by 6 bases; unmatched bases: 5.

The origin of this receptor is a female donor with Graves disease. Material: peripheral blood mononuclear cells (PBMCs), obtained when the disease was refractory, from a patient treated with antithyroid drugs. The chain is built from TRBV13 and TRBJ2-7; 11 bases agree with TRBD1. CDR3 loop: CASSSGQGASEQYF. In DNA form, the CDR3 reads TGTGCCAGCAGCTCCGGACAGGGGGCGAGCGAGCAGTACTTC.